One and the same sample provided the 3 T cell receptor beta chains below, sequenced in a study of technical replicates of blood from a handful of donors. Repertoires were generated with immunoSEQ multiplex PCR, while TCRdb's copy carries only in-frame clones and drops some. The sample comprises roughly 74,000 clones, roughly 90% of which are singletons, and about 0.4% rests with the top ten. Sequencing was performed on T cells isolated from PBMCs. Receptor source: a human donor in good health.

This clone is a singleton in its sample. This CDR3 is CASSPTGSSGANVLTF. The CDR3 bases are TGCGCCAGCAGCCCCACCGGGAGCTCTGGGGCCAACGTCCTGACTTTC. V usage is TRBV4-3 and J usage is TRBJ2-6; possible D gene TRBD2, 6 bases. V shed 4 bases and J shed 0 bases, with 10 bases lying between them. The CDR3 is made up of 16 amino acids. CDR1 is LGHNA, CDR2 YSLEER, per germline.

CDR3 in amino acids: CASSQEALIDTQYF. In DNA, the CDR3 is TGCGCCAGCAGCCAAGAAGCCCTTATAGATACGCAGTATTTT. The genes are TRBV4-3 and TRBJ2-3; D gene unclear. The CDR3 runs to 14 residues. Germline V gene data show CDR1 as LGHNA and CDR2 as YSLEER. V lost 0 bases and J lost 5, with 9 bases in between.

This clone occurred once. This chain joins TRBV5-6 and TRBJ2-1, with D hard to call. The germline CDR1 and CDR2 sequences are SGHDT and YYEEEE. The germline V and J ends were trimmed by 4 bases and 0 bases, with 11 bases remaining between them. CDR3 length: 15 amino acids. The CDR3 spells CASSQDWSSYNEQFF. The CDR3 DNA sequence: TGTGCCAGCAGCCAAGACTGGAGCTCCTACAATGAGCAGTTCTTC.